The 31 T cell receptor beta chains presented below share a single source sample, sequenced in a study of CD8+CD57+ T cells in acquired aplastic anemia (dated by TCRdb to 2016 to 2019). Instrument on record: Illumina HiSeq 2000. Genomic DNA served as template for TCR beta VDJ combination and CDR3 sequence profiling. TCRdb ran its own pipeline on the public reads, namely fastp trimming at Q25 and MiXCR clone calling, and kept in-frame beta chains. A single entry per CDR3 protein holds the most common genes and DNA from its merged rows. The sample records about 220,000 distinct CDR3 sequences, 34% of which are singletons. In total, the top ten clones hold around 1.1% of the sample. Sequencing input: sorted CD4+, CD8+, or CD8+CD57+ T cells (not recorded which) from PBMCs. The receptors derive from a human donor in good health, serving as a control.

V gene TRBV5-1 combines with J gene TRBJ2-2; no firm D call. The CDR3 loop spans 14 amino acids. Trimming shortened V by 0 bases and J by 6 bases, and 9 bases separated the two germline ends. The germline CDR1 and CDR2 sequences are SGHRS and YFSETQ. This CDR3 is CASSLEGFPGELFF. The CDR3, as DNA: TGCGCCAGCAGCTTGGAAGGGTTCCCCGGGGAGCTGTTTTTT.

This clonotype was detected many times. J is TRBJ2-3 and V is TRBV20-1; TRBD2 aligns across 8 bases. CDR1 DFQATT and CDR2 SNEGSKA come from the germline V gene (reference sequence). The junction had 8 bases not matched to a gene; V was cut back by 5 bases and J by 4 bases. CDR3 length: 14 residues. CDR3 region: CSAAGTRSPDTQYF. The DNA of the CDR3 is TGCAGTGCTGCCGGGACTAGGAGCCCAGATACGCAGTATTTT.

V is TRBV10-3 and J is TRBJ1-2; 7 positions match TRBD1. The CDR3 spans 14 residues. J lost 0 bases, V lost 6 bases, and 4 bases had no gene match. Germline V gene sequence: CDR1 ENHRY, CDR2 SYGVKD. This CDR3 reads CAIRPTGTNYGYTF. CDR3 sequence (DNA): TGTGCCATCAGACCGACAGGGACTAACTATGGCTACACCTTC.

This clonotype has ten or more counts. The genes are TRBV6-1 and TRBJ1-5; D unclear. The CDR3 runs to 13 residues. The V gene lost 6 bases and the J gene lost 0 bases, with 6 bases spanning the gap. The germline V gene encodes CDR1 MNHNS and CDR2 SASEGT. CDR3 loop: CASRTHSNQPQHF. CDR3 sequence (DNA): TGTGCCAGCAGGACTCATAGCAATCAGCCCCAGCATTTT.

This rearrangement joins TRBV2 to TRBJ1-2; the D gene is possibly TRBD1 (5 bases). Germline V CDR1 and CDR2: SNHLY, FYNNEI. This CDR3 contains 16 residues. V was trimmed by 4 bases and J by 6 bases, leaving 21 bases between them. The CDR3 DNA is TGTGCCAGCAGTGGACAGAGGGATCAGCCCCAGCATGGCTACACCTTC. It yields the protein CASSGQRDQPQHGYTF. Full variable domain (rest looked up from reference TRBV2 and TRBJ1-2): EPEVTQTPSHQVTQMGQEVILRCVPISNHLYFYWYRQILGQKVEFLVSFYNNEISEKSEIFDDQFSVERPDGSNFTLKIRSTKLEDSAMYFCASSGQRDQPQHGYTFGSGTRLTVV.

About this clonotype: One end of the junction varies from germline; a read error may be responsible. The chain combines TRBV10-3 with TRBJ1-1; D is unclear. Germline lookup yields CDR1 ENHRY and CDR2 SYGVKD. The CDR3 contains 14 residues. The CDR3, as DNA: TGTGTCATCAAGCGGGAGCGCATGAACACTGAAGCTCTCTTT. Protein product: CVIKRERMNTEALF.

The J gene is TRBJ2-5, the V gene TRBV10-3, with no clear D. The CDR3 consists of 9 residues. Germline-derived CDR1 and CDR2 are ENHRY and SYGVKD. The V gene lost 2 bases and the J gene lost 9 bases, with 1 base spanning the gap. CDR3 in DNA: TGTGCCATCAGTGAGCCCCAGTACTTC. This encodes CAISEPQYF.

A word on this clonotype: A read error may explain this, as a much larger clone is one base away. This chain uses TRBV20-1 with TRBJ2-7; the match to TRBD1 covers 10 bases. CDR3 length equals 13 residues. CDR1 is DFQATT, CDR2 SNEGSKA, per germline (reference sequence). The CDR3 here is CSASGTGDYGQYF. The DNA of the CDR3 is TGCAGTGCCTCCGGGACAGGGGACTACGGGCAGTACTTC.

CDR3 coding DNA: TGTGCCAGCAGCCCTACGAGGGTGGGGTATGGCTACACCTTC. Amino acid sequence: CASSPTRVGYGYTF. The chain uses TRBV7-8 and TRBJ1-2; no definite D call. The CDR3 sequence is 14 residues long. Germline V lookup: CDR1 SGHVS, CDR2 FQNEAQ. Trimming removed 5 bases from V and 5 bases from J, with 15 bases in between.

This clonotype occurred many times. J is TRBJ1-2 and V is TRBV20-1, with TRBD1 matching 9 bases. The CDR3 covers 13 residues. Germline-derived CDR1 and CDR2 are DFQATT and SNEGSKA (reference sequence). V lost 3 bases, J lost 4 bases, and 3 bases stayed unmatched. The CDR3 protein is CSARGQGVYGYTF. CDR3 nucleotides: TGCAGTGCTAGGGGACAGGGCGTCTATGGCTACACCTTC.

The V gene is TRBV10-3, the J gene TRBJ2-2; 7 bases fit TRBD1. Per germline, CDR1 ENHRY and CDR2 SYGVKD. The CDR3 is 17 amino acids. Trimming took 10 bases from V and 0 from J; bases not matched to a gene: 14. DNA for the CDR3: TGTGCCAGCAGACCCTACTCCGGGACAGCGAACACCGGGGAGCTGTTTTTT. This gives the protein CASRPYSGTANTGELFF.

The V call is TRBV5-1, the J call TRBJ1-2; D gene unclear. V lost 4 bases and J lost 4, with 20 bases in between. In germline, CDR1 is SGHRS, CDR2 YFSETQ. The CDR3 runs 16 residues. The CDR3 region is CASSPAEPNSIYGYTF. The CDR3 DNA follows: TGCGCCAGCAGCCCGGCGGAGCCCAACTCGATCTATGGCTACACCTTC.

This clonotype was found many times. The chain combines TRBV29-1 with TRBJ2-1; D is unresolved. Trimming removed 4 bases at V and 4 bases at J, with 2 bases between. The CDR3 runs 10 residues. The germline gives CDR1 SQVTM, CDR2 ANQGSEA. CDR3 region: CSVGYNEQFF. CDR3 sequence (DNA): TGCAGCGTTGGGTACAATGAGCAGTTCTTC.

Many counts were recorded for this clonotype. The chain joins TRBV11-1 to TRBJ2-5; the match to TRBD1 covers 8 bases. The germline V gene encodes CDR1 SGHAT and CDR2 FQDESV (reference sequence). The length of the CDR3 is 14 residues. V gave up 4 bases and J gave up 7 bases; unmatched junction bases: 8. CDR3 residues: CASSSTGAWGTQYF. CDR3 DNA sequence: TGTGCCAGCAGCTCGACAGGGGCATGGGGGACCCAGTACTTC. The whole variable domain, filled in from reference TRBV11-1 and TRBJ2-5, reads EAEVAQSPRYKITEKSQAVAFWCDPISGHATLYWYRQILGQGPELLVQFQDESVVDDSQLPKDRFSAERLKGVDSTLKIQPAELGDSAMYLCASSSTGAWGTQYFGPGTRLLVL.

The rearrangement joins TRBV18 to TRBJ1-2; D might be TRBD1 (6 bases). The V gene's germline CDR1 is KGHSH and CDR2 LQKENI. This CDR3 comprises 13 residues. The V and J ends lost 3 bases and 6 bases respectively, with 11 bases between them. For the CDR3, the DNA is TGTGCCAGCTCACCCCAGGGGAGGGATGGCTACACCTTC. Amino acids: CASSPQGRDGYTF.

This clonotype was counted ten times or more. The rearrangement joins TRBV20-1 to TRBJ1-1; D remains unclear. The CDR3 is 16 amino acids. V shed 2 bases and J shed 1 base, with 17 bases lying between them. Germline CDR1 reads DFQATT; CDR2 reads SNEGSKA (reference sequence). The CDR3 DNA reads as TGCAGTGCTAGATACCTTAGCGTATTACCGAACACTGAAGCTTTCTTT. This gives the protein CSARYLSVLPNTEAFF.

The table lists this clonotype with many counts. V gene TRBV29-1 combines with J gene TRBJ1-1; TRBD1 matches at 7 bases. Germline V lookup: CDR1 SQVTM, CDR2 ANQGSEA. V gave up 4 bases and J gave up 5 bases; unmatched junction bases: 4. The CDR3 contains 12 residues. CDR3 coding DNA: TGCAGCGTTGTAAAGGGGGCAACTGAAGCTTTCTTT. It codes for CSVVKGATEAFF.

CDR3 amino acids: CASSERQGGLKETQYF. CDR3 in DNA: TGTGCCAGCAGTGAGCGGCAGGGAGGATTGAAAGAGACCCAGTACTTC. The rearrangement links TRBV2 to TRBJ2-5; TRBD2 might be the D (6 bases). Germline V gene sequence: CDR1 SNHLY, CDR2 FYNNEI. CDR3 length: 16 residues. Trimming took off 3 bases at V and 3 bases at J, with 17 bases between the two ends. The full variable domain, its missing parts supplied by reference TRBV2 and TRBJ2-5, is EPEVTQTPSHQVTQMGQEVILRCVPISNHLYFYWYRQILGQKVEFLVSFYNNEISEKSEIFDDQFSVERPDGSNFTLKIRSTKLEDSAMYFCASSERQGGLKETQYFGPGTRLLVL.

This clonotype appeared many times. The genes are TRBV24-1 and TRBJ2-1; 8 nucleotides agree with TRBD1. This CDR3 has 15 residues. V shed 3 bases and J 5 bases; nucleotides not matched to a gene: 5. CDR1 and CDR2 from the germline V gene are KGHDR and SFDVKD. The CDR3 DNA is TGTGCCACCAGTGATCCCGCGACAGGGGACAATGAGCAGTTCTTC. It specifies CATSDPATGDNEQFF.

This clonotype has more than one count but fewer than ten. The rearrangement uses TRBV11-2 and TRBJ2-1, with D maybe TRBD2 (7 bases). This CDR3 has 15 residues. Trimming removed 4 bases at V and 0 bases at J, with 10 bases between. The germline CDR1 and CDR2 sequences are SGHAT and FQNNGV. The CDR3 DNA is TGTGCCAGCAGCTACCGGGGGGCCTCCTACAATGAGCAGTTCTTC. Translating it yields CASSYRGASYNEQFF.

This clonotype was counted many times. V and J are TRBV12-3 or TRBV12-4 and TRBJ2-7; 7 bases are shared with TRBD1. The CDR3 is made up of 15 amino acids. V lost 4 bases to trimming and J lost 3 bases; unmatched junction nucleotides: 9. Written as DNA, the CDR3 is TGTGCCAGCAGTTCACTCCTCGACAGGGACTACGAGCAGTACTTC. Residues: CASSSLLDRDYEQYF.

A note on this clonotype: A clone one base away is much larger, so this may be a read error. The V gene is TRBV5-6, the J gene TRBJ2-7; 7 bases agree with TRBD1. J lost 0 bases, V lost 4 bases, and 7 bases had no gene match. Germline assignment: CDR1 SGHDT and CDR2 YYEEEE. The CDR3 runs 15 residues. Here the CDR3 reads CASSVGAGGSYEQYF. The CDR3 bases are TGTGCCAGCAGCGTGGGGGCAGGGGGCTCCTACGAGCAGTACTTC.

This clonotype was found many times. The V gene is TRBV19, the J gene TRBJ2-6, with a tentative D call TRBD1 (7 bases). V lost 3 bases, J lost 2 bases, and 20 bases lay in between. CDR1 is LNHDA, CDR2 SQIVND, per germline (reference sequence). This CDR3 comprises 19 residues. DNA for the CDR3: TGTGCCAGTAGTATGACTGGGAGGTCTCAGGGGGCTGGGGCCAACGTCCTGACTTTC. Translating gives CASSMTGRSQGAGANVLTF.

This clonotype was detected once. The CDR3 nucleotides are TGTGCCAGCAGCCTCAGTGAGAACTATGGCTACACCTTC. It codes for CASSLSENYGYTF. The V call is TRBV10-3, the J call TRBJ1-2; no reliable D call. From germline, CDR1 is ENHRY and CDR2 SYGVKD. Trimming took off 10 bases at V and 2 bases at J, with 14 bases between the two ends. CDR3 size: 13 residues.

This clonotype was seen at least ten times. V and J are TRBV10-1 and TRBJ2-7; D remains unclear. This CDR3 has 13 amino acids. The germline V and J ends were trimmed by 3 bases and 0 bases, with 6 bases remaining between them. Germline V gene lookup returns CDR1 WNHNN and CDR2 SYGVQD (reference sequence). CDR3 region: CASSDGRSYEQYF. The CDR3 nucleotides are TGCGCCAGCAGTGACGGGCGCTCCTACGAGCAGTACTTC.

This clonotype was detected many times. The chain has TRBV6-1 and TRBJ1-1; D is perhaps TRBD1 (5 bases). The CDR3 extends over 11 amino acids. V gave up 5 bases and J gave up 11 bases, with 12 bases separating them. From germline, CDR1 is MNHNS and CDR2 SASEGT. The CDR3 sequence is CASSTGWRAFF. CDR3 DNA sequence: TGTGCCAGCAGTACAGGTTGGCGGGCTTTCTTT.

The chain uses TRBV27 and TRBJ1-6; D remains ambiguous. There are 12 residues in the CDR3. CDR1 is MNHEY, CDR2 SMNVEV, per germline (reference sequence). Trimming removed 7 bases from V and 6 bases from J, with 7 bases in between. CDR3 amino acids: CASNTGNSPLHF. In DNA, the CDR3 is TGTGCCAGCAATACGGGTAATTCACCCCTCCACTTT.

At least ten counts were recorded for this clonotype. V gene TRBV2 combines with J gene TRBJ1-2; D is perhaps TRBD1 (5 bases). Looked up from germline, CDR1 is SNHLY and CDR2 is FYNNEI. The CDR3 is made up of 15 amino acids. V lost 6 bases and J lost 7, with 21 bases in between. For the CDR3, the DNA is TGTGCCAGCAGCGCACCGGGTGGAGGGGCCCTTGGCTACACCTTC. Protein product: CASSAPGGGALGYTF.

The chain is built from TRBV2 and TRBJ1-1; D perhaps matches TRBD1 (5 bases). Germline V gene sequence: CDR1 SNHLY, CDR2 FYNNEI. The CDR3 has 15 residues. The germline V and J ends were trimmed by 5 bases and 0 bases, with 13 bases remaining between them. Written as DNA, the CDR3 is TGTGCCAGCAGTCACGGGGGATTAATGAACACTGAAGCTTTCTTT. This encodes CASSHGGLMNTEAFF. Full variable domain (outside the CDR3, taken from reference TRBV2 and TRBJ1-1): EPEVTQTPSHQVTQMGQEVILRCVPISNHLYFYWYRQILGQKVEFLVSFYNNEISEKSEIFDDQFSVERPDGSNFTLKIRSTKLEDSAMYFCASSHGGLMNTEAFFGQGTRLTVV.

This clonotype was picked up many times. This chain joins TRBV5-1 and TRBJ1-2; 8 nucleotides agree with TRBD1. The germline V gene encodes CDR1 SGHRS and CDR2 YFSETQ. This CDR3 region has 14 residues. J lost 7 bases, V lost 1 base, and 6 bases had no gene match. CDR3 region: CASSLSGQGGGYTF. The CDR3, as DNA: TGCGCCAGCAGCTTGTCCGGACAGGGCGGTGGCTACACCTTC. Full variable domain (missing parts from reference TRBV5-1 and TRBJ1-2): KAGVTQTPRYLIKTRGQQVTLSCSPISGHRSVSWYQQTPGQGLQFLFEYFSETQRNKGNFPGRFSGRQFSNSRSEMNVSTLELGDSALYLCASSLSGQGGGYTFGSGTRLTVV.

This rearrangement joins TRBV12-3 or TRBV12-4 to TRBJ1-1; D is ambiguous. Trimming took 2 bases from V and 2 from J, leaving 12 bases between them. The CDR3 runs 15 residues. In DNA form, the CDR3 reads TGTGCCAGCAGTTTACCTCGGACGGAAAACACTGAAGCTTTCTTT. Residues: CASSLPRTENTEAFF.